Listed below are T cell receptor beta chains from one sample, sequenced in a study of response to subunit inactivated influenza vaccine. TCRdb fed the RT-PCR reads into MiXCR, producing one record per CDR3 protein. The data hold about 540,000 distinct CDR3 sequences, with roughly 23% observed a single time. The sample also formed part of further work on T cells expressing NK-cell markers.

Sample: CD4+ T cells sorted from PBMCs, taken less than 13 days after vaccination. The source of these receptors is a man between 45 and 60 years old who received an inactivated influenza vaccine. Both conserved end residues are trimmed from each CDR3. For some rows the clone size is stated as once, few or many, or as a class when expanded; others skip it.

V	J	size	CDR3
TRBV5-1	TRBJ2-3	many	ASQWTDSTDTQY
TRBV7-9	TRBJ2-1	NA	ASSFRLAVANEQF
TRBV28	TRBJ2-7	NA	ASSLGGTKSEQY
TRBV29-1	TRBJ2-1	few	SVRTGANEQF
TRBV4-3	TRBJ1-2	NA	ASSQEAGSYGYT
TRBV3-1	TRBJ1-2	NA	ASSPRSGIYGYT
TRBV6-5	TRBJ2-7	once	ASSYSGHGSYEQY
TRBV7-7	TRBJ2-1	few	ASSLTTYNEQF
TRBV29-1	TRBJ1-1	NA	SGLGQRNTEAF
TRBV20-1	TRBJ1-1	few	SARDLRGRGTEAF
TRBV4-3	TRBJ1-1	NA	ASSAQGPNTEAF
TRBV7-2	TRBJ2-7	few	ATRFGTGAREQY
TRBV12-3/TRBV12-4	TRBJ2-3	NA	ASSPGIAGGPDTQY
TRBV7-2	TRBJ2-1	NA	ASSRGLGYNEQF
TRBV11-1	TRBJ2-5	NA	ASSFSNPWQTQY
TRBV6-6	TRBJ1-4	NA	ASSYTGFGKLF
TRBV20-1	TRBJ1-4	few	SALGSTPGLVEKLF
TRBV7-2	TRBJ1-1	many	ASSYADTNTEAF
TRBV18	TRBJ2-1	NA	ASSTRGGGSYNEQF
TRBV20-1	TRBJ2-2	NA	STTGLAELNTGELF
TRBV28	TRBJ2-1	NA	ASSSQGTLDLDEQF
TRBV5-1	TRBJ2-2	NA	ASSLVAGDYTGELF
TRBV7-2	TRBJ1-5	few	ASSLNSGGGSNQPQH
TRBV28	TRBJ2-7	NA	ASSLGNPSSYEQY
TRBV6-2/TRBV6-3	TRBJ2-2	few	ASSYSPGRPSNTGELF
TRBV29-1	TRBJ2-7	few	SVEEAGYEQY
TRBV29-1	TRBJ2-1	NA	SVEPFPSSYNEQF
TRBV20-1	TRBJ1-5	few	SARDRAPPMAQH
TRBV28	TRBJ2-5	NA	ASSFYASGRYQETQY
TRBV6-2/TRBV6-3	TRBJ1-5	NA	ASSDYGRSQH
TRBV7-6	TRBJ2-2	NA	ASSLGASGELF
TRBV6-5	TRBJ1-4	few	ASSYPPRQRHEKLF
TRBV7-9	TRBJ2-1	few	ASSSIAGGEQF
TRBV9	TRBJ2-2	few	ASSAGPGGTGELF
TRBV5-5	TRBJ2-2	few	ASSLVVFGELF
TRBV6-5	TRBJ2-5	few	ASSYISAGQKTQY
TRBV12-3/TRBV12-4	TRBJ2-5	NA	ASSLPSETQY
TRBV5-1	TRBJ2-1	NA	ASSETGSSYNEQF
TRBV20-1	TRBJ2-5	many	SASGDRGRGQETQY
TRBV4-1	TRBJ2-5	few	ASSPSLRGPEETQY
TRBV7-2	TRBJ2-7	many	ASSQRQGAS
TRBV5-5	TRBJ2-3	NA	ASSARQGAGTDTQY
TRBV5-8	TRBJ2-7	many	ASSLAGVSYEQY
TRBV27	TRBJ2-5	NA	ASTISAGGVETQY
TRBV7-9	TRBJ2-7	many	ASSLAGTAAYEQY